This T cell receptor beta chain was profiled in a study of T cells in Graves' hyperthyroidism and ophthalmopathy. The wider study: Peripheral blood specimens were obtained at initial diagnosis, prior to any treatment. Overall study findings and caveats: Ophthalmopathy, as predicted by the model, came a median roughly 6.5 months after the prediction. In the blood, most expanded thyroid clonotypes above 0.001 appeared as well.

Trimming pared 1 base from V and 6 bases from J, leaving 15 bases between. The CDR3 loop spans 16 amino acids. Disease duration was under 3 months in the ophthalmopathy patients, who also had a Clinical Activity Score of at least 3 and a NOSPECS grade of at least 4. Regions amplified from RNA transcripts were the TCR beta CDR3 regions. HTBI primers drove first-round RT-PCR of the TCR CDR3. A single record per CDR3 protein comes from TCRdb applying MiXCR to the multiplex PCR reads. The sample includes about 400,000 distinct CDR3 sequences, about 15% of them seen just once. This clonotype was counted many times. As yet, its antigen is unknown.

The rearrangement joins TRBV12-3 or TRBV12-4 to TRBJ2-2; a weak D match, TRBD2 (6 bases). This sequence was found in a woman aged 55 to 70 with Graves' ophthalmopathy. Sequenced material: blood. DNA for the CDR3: TGTGCCAGCAGTTTAGAATCCGGGACTTTCCCCGGGGAGCTGTTTTTT. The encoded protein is CASSLESGTFPGELFF.